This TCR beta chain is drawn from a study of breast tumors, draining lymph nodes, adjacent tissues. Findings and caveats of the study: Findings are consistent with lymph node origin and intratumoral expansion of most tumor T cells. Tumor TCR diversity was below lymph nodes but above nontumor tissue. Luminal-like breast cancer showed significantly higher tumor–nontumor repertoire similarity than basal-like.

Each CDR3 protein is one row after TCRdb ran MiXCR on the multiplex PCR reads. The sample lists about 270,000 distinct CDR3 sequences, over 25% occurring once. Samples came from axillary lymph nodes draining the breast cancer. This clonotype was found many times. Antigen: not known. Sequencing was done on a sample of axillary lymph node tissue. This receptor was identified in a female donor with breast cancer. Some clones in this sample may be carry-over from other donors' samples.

The DNA for the CDR3 is TGTGCCAGTAGTATCTCTAGCGGGGCCCAATACGAGCAGTACTTC. Amino acids: CASSISSGAQYEQYF. The J gene is TRBJ2-7, the V gene TRBV19; 9 positions agree with TRBD2. Losses at the gene ends were 3 bases for V and 4 bases for J; bases not matched to a gene: 7. From germline, CDR1 is LNHDA and CDR2 SQIVND (reference sequence). This CDR3 has 15 amino acids.